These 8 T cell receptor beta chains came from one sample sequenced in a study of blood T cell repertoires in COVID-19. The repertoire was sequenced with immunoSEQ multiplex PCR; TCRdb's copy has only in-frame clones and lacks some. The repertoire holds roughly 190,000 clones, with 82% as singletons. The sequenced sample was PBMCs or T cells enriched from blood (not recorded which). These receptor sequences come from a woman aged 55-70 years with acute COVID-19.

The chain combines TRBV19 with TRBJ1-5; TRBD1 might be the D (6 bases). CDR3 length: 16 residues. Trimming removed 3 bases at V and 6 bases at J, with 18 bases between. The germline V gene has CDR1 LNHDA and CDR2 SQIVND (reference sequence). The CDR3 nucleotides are TGTGCCAGTAGTATTTCTAGTCAGGGGTCAGGTCAGCCCCAGCATTTT. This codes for CASSISSQGSGQPQHF.

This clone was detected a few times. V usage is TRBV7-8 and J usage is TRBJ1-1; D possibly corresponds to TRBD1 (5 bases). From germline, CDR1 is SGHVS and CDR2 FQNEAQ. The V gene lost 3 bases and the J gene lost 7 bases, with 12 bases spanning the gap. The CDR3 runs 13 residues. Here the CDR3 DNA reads TGTGCCAGCAGCTTCGGGAGACAGCTTGAAGCTTTCTTT. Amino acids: CASSFGRQLEAFF.

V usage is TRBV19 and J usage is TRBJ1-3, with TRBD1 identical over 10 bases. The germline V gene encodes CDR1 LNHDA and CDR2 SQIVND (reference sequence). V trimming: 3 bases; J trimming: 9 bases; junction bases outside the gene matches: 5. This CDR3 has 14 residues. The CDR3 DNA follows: TGTGCCAGTAGTATCGGACAGGGGGTCGGCACCATATATTTT. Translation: CASSIGQGVGTIYF.

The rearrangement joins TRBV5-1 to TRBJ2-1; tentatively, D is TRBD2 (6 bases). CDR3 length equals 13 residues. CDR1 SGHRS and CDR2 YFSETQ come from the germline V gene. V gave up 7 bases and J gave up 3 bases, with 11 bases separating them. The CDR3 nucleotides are TGCGCCAGCTCCTTAGCGGTCTACAATGAGCAGTTCTTC. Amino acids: CASSLAVYNEQFF.

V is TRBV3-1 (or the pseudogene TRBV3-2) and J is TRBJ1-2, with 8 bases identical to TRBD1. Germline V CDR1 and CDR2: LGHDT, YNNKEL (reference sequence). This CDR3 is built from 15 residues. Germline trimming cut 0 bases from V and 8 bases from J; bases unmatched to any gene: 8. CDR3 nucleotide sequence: TGTGCCAGCAGCCAAGATCGAGGCAGGGGGCGAGGCTACACCTTC. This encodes CASSQDRGRGRGYTF.

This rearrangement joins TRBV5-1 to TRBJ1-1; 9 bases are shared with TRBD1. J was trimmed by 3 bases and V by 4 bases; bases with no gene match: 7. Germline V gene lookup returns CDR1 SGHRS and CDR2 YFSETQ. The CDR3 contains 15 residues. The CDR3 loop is CASSPGTGWDTEAFF. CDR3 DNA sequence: TGCGCCAGCAGCCCGGGGACAGGGTGGGACACTGAAGCTTTCTTT.

The CDR3 loop reads CASSETGPYEQYV. The CDR3 nucleotides read TGCGCCAGCAGTGAGACAGGGCCCTACGAGCAGTACGTC. This chain joins TRBV10-2 and TRBJ2-7; perhaps TRBD1 as D (6 bases). Germline V gene data show CDR1 as WSHSY and CDR2 as SAAADI. V was trimmed by 2 bases and J by 2 bases, leaving 7 bases between them. The CDR3 has 13 amino acids.

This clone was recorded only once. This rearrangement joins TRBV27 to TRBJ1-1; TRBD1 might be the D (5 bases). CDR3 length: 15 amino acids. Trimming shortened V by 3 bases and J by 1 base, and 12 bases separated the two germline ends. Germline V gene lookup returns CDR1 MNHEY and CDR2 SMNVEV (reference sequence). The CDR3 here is CASSFLATGNTEAFF. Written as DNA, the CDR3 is TGTGCCAGCAGTTTCCTTGCCACAGGGAACACTGAAGCTTTCTTT.